Reported below is one T cell receptor beta chain. What it binds is unknown. Healthy bone marrow donors supplied every sample. This specimen belongs to a study of cytomegalovirus exposure and HLA in healthy donors. Study-level background: Earlier findings included nearly 120 million unique TCR beta sequences obtained from roughly 200 million T cells. Whole-study results and caveats: Sequencing depth across donors, presence/absence analyses assumed, was roughly uniform. Association of around 17,000 TCR beta sequences with HLA alleles was found at 0.05 false discovery rate in a later analysis.

The PCR used 60 Vbeta and 13 Jbeta primers. Data came from immunoSEQ multiplex PCR; TCRdb stores just in-frame clones and leaves some out. The sample contains 210,000 or so clones, more than 60% of which appear only once. Germline lookup yields CDR1 LNHDA and CDR2 SQIVND (reference sequence). Trimming took off 7 bases at V and 13 bases at J, with 8 bases between the two ends. CDR3 length equals 9 residues. The source material was PBMCs. J is TRBJ1-5 and V is TRBV19, with D unclear. This clonotype originated in a man aged 40-55 years in good health and CMV-seronegative. In DNA, the CDR3 is TGTGCCAGTAACATCGATCAGCATTTT. Protein: CASNIDQHF.